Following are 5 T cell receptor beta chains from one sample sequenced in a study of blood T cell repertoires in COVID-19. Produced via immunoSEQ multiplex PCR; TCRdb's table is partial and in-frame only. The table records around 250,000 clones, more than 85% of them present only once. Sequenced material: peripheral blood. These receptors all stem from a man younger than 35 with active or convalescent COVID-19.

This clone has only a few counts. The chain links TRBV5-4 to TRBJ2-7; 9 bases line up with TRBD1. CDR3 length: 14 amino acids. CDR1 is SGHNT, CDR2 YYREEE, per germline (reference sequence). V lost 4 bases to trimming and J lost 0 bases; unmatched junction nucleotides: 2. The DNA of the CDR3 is TGTGCCAGCAGCCCGACAGGGGGCTCCTACGAGCAGTACTTC. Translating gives CASSPTGGSYEQYF.

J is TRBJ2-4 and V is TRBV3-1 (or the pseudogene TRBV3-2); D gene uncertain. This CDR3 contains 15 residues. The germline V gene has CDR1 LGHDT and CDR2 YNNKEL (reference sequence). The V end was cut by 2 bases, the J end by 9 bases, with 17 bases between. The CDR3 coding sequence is TGTGCCAGCAGCCAACTGGCGGATGGCCAATCCATTCAGTACTTC. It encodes CASSQLADGQSIQYF.

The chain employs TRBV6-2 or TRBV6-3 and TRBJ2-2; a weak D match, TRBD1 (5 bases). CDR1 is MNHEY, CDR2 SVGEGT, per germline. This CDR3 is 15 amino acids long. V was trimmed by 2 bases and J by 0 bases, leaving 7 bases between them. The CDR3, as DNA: TGTGCCAGCAGTTACCAGGGAACGAACACCGGGGAGCTGTTTTTT. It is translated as CASSYQGTNTGELFF.

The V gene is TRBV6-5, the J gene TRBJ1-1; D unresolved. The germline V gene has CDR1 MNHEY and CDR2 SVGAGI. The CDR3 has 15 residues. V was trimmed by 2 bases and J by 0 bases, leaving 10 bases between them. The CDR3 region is CASSYNFRVNTEAFF. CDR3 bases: TGTGCCAGCAGTTACAACTTCCGAGTGAACACTGAAGCTTTCTTT.

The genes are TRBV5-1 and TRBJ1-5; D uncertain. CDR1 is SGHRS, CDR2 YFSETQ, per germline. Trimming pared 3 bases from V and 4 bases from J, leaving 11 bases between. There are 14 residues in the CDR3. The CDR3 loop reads CASSSGAINQPQHF. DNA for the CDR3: TGCGCCAGCAGCTCCGGTGCGATTAATCAGCCCCAGCATTTT.